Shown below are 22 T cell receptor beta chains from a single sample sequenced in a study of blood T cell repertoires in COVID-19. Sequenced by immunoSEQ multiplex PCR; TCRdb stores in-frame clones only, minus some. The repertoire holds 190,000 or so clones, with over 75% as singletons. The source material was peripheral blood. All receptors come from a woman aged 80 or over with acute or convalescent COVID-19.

Here the CDR3 DNA reads TGTGCCATCAGTGAGGAGAGGGGCAATCAGCCCCAGCATTTT. It encodes CAISEERGNQPQHF. This sequence joins TRBV10-3 and TRBJ1-5; D unresolved. Germline CDR1 ENHRY, CDR2 SYGVKD. Trimming shortened V by 2 bases and J by 2 bases, and 7 bases separated the two germline ends. The CDR3 spans 14 residues.

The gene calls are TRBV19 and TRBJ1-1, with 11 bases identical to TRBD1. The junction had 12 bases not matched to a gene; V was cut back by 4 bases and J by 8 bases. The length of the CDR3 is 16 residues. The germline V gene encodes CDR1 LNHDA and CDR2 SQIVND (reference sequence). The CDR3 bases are TGTGCCAGTAGTACTGACCGGGACAGGGGGATTGGGGAAGCTTTCTTT. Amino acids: CASSTDRDRGIGEAFF. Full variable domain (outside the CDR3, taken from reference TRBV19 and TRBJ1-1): DGGITQSPKYLFRKEGQNVTLSCEQNLNHDAMYWYRQDPGQGLRLIYYSQIVNDFQKGDIAEGYSVSREKKESFPLTVTSAQKNPTAFYLCASSTDRDRGIGEAFFGQGTRLTVV.

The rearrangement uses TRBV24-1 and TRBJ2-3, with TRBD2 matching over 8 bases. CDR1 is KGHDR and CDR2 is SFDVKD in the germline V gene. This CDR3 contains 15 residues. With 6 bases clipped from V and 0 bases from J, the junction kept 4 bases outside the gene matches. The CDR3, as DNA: TGTGCCACCAGTTATCCGGGGGGGAGCACAGATACGCAGTATTTT. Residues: CATSYPGGSTDTQYF.

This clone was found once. The CDR3 DNA follows: TGTGCCAGCAGACGACTCCCACAGGGTTTATTTAACTATGGCTACACCTTC. Protein: CASRRLPQGLFNYGYTF. The chain joins TRBV6-6 to TRBJ1-2, with D maybe TRBD1 (6 bases). The CDR3 has 17 amino acids. V lost 6 bases and J lost 1, with 21 bases in between. Germline values: CDR1 MNHNY, CDR2 SVGAGI (reference sequence).

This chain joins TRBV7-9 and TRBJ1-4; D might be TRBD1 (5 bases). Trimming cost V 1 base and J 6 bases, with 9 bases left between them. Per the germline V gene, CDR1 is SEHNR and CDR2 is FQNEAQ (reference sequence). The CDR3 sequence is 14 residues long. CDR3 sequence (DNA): TGTGCCAGCAGCTTAGAGGCAGGGCATGAAAAACTGTTTTTT. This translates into CASSLEAGHEKLFF.

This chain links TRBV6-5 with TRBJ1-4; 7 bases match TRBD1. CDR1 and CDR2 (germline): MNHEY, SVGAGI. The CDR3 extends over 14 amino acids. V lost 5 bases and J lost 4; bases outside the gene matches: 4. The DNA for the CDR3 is TGTGCCAGCAGTACAGGGACAGATAATGAAAAACTGTTTTTT. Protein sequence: CASSTGTDNEKLFF.

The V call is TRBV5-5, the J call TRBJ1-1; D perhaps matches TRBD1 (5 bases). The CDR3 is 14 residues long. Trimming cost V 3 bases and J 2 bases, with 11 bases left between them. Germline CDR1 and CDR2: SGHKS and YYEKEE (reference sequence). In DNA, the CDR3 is TGTGCCAGCAGCTGGCGGGGGGGTAACACTGAAGCTTTCTTT. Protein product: CASSWRGGNTEAFF.

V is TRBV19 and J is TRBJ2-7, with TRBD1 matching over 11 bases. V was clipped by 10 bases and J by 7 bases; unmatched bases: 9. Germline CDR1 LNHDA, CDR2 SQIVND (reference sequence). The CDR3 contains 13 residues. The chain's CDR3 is CATKGQGAREQYF. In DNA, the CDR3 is TGTGCCACCAAAGGACAGGGGGCCCGGGAGCAGTACTTC.

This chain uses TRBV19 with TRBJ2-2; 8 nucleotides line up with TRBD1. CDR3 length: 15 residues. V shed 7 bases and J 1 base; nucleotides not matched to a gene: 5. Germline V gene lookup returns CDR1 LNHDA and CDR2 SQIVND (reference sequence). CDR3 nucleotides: TGTGCCAGTAAAAGAGGGACAGGGAACACCGGGGAGCTGTTTTTT. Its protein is CASKRGTGNTGELFF.

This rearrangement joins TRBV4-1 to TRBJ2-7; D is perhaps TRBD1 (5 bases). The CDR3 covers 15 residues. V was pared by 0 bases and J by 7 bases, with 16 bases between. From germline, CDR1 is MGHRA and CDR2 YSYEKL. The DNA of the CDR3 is TGCGCCAGCAGCCAAGATCCGGACACCTCGGGTGAGCAGTACTTC. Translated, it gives CASSQDPDTSGEQYF.

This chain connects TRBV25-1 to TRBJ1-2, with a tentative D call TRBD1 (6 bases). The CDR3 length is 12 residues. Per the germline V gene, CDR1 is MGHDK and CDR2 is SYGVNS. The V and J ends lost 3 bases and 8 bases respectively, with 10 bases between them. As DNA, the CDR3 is TGTGCCAGCAGTGAGGGGGCATGGGGCTACACCTTC. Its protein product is CASSEGAWGYTF.

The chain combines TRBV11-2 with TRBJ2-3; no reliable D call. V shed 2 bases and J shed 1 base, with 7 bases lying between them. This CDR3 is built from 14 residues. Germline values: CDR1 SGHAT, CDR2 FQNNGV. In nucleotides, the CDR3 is TGTGCCAGCAGCTTATTTCGTCGCACAGATACGCAGTATTTT. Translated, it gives CASSLFRRTDTQYF. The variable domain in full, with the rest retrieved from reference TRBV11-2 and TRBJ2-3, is EAGVAQSPRYKIIEKRQSVAFWCNPISGHATLYWYQQILGQGPKLLIQFQNNGVVDDSQLPKDRFSAERLKGVDSTLKIQPAKLEDSAVYLCASSLFRRTDTQYFGPGTRLTVL.

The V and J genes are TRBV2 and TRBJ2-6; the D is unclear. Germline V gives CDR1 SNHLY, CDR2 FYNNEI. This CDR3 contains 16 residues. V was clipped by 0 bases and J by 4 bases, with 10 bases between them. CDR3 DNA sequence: TGTGCCAGCAGTGAAGCCCCGGGTTCCGGGGCCAACGTCCTGACTTTC. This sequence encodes CASSEAPGSGANVLTF.

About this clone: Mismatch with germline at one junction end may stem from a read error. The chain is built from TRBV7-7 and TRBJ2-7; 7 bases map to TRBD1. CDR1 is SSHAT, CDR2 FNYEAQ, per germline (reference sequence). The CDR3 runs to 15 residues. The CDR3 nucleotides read TGTGCCAGCAGCGTAGCAAGGGGACAGTCCTACGAGCAGTACTTC. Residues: CASSVARGQSYEQYF. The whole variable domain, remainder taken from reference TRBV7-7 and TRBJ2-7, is GAGVSQSPRYKVTKRGQDVTLRCDPISSHATLYWYQQALGQGPEFLTYFNYEAQPDKSGLPSDRFSAERPEGSISTLTIQRTEQRDSAMYRCASSVARGQSYEQYFGPGTRLTVT.

The CDR3 DNA sequence: TGTGCCAGCAACAAGCGGGTGAGCACAGATACGCAGTATTTT. It is translated as CASNKRVSTDTQYF. The chain recombines TRBV2 with TRBJ2-3, with D maybe TRBD2 (6 bases). Germline loops: CDR1 SNHLY, CDR2 FYNNEI. Trimming left V 7 bases short and J 0 bases short, with 11 bases between. This CDR3 has 14 residues.

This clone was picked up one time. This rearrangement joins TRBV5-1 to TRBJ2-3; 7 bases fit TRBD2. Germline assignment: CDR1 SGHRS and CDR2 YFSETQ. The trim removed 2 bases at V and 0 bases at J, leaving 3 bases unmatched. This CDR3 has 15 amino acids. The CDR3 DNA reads TGCGCCAGCAGCTTAGTGCGGGAGAGCACAGATACGCAGTATTTT. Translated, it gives CASSLVRESTDTQYF.

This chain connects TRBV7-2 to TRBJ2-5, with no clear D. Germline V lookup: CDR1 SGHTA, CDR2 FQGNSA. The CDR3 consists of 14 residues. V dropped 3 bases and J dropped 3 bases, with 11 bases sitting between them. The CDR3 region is CASSFFNRKETQYF. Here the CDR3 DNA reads TGTGCCAGCAGCTTTTTCAACAGAAAAGAGACCCAGTACTTC.

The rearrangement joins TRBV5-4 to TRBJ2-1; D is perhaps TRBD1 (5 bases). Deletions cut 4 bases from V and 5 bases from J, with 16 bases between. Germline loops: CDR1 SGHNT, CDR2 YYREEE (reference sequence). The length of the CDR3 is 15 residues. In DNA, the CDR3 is TGTGCCAGCAGCCCGGTGGGGCGAAACCACAATGAGCAGTTCTTC. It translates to CASSPVGRNHNEQFF. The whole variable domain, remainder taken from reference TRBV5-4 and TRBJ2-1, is ETGVTQSPTHLIKTRGQQVTLRCSSQSGHNTVSWYQQALGQGPQFIFQYYREEENGRGNFPPRFSGLQFPNYSSELNVNALELDDSALYLCASSPVGRNHNEQFFGPGTRLTVL.

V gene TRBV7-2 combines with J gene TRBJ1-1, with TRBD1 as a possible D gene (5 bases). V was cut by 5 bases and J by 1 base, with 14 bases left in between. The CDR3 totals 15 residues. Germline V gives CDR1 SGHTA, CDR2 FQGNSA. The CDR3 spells CASSQRQIGNTEAFF. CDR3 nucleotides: TGTGCCAGCAGCCAGCGACAGATTGGGAACACTGAAGCTTTCTTT.

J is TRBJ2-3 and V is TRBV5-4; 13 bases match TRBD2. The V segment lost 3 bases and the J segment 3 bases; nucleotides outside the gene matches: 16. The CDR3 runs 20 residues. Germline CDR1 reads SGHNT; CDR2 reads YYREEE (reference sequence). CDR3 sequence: CASSYRTSGGLAGRTDTQYF. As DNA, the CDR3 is TGTGCCAGCAGCTACAGGACAAGCGGGGGACTAGCGGGAAGGACAGATACGCAGTATTTT.

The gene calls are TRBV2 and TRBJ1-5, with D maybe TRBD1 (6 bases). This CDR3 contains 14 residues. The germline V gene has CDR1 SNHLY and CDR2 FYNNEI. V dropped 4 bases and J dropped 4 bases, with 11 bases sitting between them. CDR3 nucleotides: TGTGCCAGCAGTGTCCAGGGGATGAATCAGCCCCAGCATTTT. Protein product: CASSVQGMNQPQHF.

The CDR3 spells CASSQDGAEQYF. The CDR3 DNA sequence: TGCGCCAGCAGCCAAGATGGGGCAGAGCAGTACTTC. The chain links TRBV4-1 to TRBJ2-7; D possibly corresponds to TRBD1 (5 bases). Germline-derived CDR1 and CDR2 are MGHRA and YSYEKL. This CDR3 spans 12 amino acids. Trimming left V 0 bases short and J 7 bases short, with 7 bases between.